One sample yielded the 3 T cell receptor beta chains listed below, sequenced in a study of brain T cells in children with intractable seizures. Documented time point: blood from clinic visit 5 months post-surgery; TSC patient then seizure free. Generated by immunoSEQ multiplex PCR, the TCRdb table keeps only in-frame clones and is missing some. Here the sample spans 340,000 or so clones, 93% being singletons. Sequenced here: peripheral blood, sampled roughly 5 months after surgery. All receptors come from a boy under two years old with tuberous sclerosis and intractable seizures.

J is TRBJ2-7 and V is TRBV30, with unresolved D. CDR1 is GTSNPN, CDR2 SVGIG, per germline (reference sequence). The CDR3 covers 13 residues. The ends were cut back, 1 base at V and 2 bases at J, with 9 bases in the middle. The CDR3 region has the DNA TGTGCCTGGAGTGGCAGTGGGCCCTACGAGCAGTACTTC. Translating it yields CAWSGSGPYEQYF.

About this clone itself: Compared with germline, one end of the junction differs, possibly owing to a read error. The chain combines TRBV3-1 (or the pseudogene TRBV3-2) with TRBJ1-1; 8 bases are shared with TRBD1. This CDR3 is 13 amino acids long. Per the germline V gene, CDR1 is LGHDT and CDR2 is YNNKEL (reference sequence). The CDR3 here is CASSQDRRTGFVF. CDR3 nucleotide sequence: TGTGCCAGCAGCCAAGATCGGAGGACAGGGTTCGTCTTT.

This chain connects TRBV6-5 to TRBJ1-1; perhaps TRBD1 as D (5 bases). The CDR3 is made up of 13 amino acids. From germline, CDR1 is MNHEY and CDR2 SVGAGI. V was cut by 4 bases and J by 4 bases, with 10 bases left in between. In DNA form, the CDR3 reads TGTGCCAGCAGTTCTGGGGGACCCACTGAAGCTTTCTTT. It translates to CASSSGGPTEAFF.